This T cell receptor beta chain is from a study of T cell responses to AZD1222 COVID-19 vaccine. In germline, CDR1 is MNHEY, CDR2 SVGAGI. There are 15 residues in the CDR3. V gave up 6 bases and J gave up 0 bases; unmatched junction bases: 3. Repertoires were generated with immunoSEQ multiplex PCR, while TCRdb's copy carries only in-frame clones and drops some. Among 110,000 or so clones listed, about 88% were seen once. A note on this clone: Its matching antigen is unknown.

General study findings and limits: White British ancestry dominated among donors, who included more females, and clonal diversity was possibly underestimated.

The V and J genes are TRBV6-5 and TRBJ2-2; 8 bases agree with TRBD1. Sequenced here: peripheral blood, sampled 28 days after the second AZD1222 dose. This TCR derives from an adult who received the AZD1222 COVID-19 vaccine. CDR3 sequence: CASSRQGTNTGELFF. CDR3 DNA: TGTGCCAGCAGCCGACAGGGGACGAACACCGGGGAGCTGTTTTTT.